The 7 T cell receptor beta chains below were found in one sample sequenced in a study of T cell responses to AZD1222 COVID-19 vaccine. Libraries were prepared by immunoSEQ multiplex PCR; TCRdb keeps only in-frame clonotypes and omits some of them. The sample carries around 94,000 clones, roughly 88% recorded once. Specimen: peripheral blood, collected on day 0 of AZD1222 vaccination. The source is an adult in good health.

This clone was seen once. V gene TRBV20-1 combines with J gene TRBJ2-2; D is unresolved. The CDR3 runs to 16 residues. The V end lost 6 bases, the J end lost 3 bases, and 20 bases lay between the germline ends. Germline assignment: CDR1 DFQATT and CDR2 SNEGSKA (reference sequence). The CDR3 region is CSASSVKGRDTGELFF. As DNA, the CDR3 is TGCAGTGCCAGTTCGGTGAAGGGCAGAGACACCGGGGAGCTGTTTTTT.

The CDR3 nucleotides read TGTGCCAGCAGCCCCGGGGGCCTCTACTATGGCTACACCTTC. Translating gives CASSPGGLYYGYTF. The chain employs TRBV7-6 and TRBJ1-2; D possibly corresponds to TRBD1 (6 bases). V lost 5 bases and J 3 bases, leaving 13 bases between the germline ends. Germline CDR1 SGHVS, CDR2 FNYEAQ. The CDR3 is 14 residues long.

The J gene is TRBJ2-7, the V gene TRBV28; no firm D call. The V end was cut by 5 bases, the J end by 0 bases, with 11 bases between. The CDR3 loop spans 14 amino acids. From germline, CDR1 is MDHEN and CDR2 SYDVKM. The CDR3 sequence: CASSVRLVSYEQYF. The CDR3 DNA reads TGTGCCAGCAGTGTCCGACTGGTCTCCTACGAGCAGTACTTC.

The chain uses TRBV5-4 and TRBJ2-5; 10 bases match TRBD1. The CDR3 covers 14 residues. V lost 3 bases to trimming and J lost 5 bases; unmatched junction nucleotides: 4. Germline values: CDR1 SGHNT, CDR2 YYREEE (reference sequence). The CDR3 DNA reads TGTGCCAGCAGCTCGGGACAGGGGAGGGAGACCCAGTACTTC. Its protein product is CASSSGQGRETQYF.

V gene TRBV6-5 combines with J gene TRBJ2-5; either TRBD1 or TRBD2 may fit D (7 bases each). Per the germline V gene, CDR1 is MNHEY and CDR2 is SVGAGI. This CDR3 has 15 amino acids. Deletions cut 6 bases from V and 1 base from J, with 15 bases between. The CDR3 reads CASSKGGDSQETQYF. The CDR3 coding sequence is TGTGCCAGCAGCAAAGGGGGGGACAGCCAAGAGACCCAGTACTTC.

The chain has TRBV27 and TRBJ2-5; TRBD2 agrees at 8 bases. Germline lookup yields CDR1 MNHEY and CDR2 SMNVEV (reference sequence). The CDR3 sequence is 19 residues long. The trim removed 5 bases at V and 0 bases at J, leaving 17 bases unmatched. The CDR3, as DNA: TGTGCCAGCAGTGGGGGAGAGCGGGGGACTCCTCCGTACCAAGAGACCCAGTACTTC. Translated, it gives CASSGGERGTPPYQETQYF.

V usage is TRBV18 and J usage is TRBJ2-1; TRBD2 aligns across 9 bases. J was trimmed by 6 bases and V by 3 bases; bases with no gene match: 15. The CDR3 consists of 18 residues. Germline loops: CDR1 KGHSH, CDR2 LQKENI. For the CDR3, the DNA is TGTGCCAGCTCACCGAGGACGGTGAGCGGGGGGTTGGGCAATGAGCAGTTCTTC. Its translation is CASSPRTVSGGLGNEQFF.